Each of the 18 T cell receptor beta chains below was sequenced from the same sample in a study of cytomegalovirus exposure and HLA in healthy donors. Primers for the PCR totalled 60 Vbeta and 13 Jbeta. Using immunoSEQ multiplex PCR, the repertoire was profiled, and TCRdb retains in-frame clones only, with some absent. The profile covers 150,000 to 200,000 clones, with around 79% appearing a single time and 5% to 7% taken by the ten largest. The sequenced sample was PBMCs. The receptors shown here come from a man in his forties or fifties in good health and CMV-seropositive.

This clone has just a few counts. The chain employs TRBV27 and TRBJ1-5; unclear D gene. Germline CDR1 is MNHEY and CDR2 is SMNVEV (reference sequence). With 2 bases removed from V and 4 bases from J, the gap between germline ends came to 9 bases. The CDR3 runs 14 residues. CDR3 sequence reads: CASSLIGGNQPQHF. The CDR3 DNA reads TGTGCCAGCAGTTTAATCGGAGGAAATCAGCCCCAGCATTTT.

This sequence joins TRBV4-2 and TRBJ2-7, with D maybe TRBD2 (6 bases). Germline V gives CDR1 LGHNA, CDR2 YNFKEQ. V lost 0 bases and J 5 bases, leaving 14 bases between the germline ends. The CDR3 is 15 residues long. DNA of the CDR3: TGTGCCAGCAGCCAAGAATGGCGGGAATGGGACGAGCAGTACTTC. It encodes CASSQEWREWDEQYF.

The genes are TRBV11-3 and TRBJ2-7; a possible D gene is TRBD1 (5 bases). Germline-derived CDR1 and CDR2 are SGHNT and YENEEA. V was pared by 9 bases and J by 4 bases, with 13 bases between. The CDR3 contains 12 residues. CDR3 residues: CASSTESYEQYF. CDR3 sequence (DNA): TGTGCCAGTTCGACAGAATCTTACGAGCAGTACTTC.

This sequence joins TRBV9 and TRBJ1-3, with D uncertain. Germline V gene data show CDR1 as SGDLS and CDR2 as YYNGEE. This CDR3 spans 15 amino acids. V lost 0 bases to trimming and J lost 0 bases, with 7 bases between them. This chain's CDR3 is CASSVESHSGNTIYF. The CDR3 DNA follows: TGTGCCAGCAGCGTAGAGAGCCACTCTGGAAACACCATATATTTT.

The V and J genes are TRBV9 and TRBJ1-1; the D gene is possibly TRBD1 (5 bases). Germline V lookup: CDR1 SGDLS, CDR2 YYNGEE. Between the trimmed V and J ends, which lost 0 bases and 3 bases, there was a span of 12 bases. The CDR3 has 15 amino acids. CDR3 sequence: CASSVAPQGDTEAFF. The DNA for the CDR3 is TGTGCCAGCAGCGTAGCTCCCCAGGGCGACACTGAAGCTTTCTTT.

The rearrangement links TRBV5-8 to TRBJ2-1; tentatively, D is TRBD1 (6 bases). Germline CDR1 SGHTS, CDR2 YDEGEE. The germline V and J ends were trimmed by 8 bases and 1 base, with 19 bases remaining between them. The CDR3 length is 16 residues. CDR3 in DNA: TGTGCCAGTATTACGCCACAGGGCATTTCCTACAATGAGCAGTTCTTC. The encoded protein is CASITPQGISYNEQFF. Full variable domain (rest looked up from reference TRBV5-8 and TRBJ2-1): EAGVTQSPTHLIKTRGQQATLRCSPISGHTSVYWYQQALGLGLQFLLWYDEGEERNRGNFPPRFSGRQFPNYSSELNVNALELEDSALYLCASITPQGISYNEQFFGPGTRLTVL.

V is TRBV28 and J is TRBJ2-7, with a weak D call TRBD2 (6 bases). Germline V CDR1 and CDR2: MDHEN, SYDVKM. This CDR3 contains 13 residues. Between the trimmed V and J ends, which lost 8 bases and 3 bases, there was a span of 14 bases. This CDR3 reads CASGDGLLYEQYF. In DNA form, the CDR3 reads TGTGCCAGCGGGGACGGACTACTCTACGAGCAGTACTTC.

The chain recombines TRBV9 with TRBJ1-3, with TRBD1 identical over 8 bases. Germline V gene data show CDR1 as SGDLS and CDR2 as YYNGEE. V was clipped by 3 bases and J by 4 bases; unmatched bases: 15. This CDR3 region has 18 residues. The CDR3 loop is CASSGGGGGTGPGNTIYF. The DNA for the CDR3 is TGTGCCAGCAGCGGAGGAGGGGGGGGGACAGGACCAGGAAACACCATATATTTT.

This clone was detected once. The chain employs TRBV14 and TRBJ2-3, with a tentative D call TRBD1 (6 bases). With 3 bases removed from V and 1 base from J, the gap between germline ends came to 17 bases. CDR1 SGHDN and CDR2 FVKESK come from the germline V gene. This CDR3 comprises 17 residues. The chain's CDR3 is CASSHLTGIMGTDTQYF. DNA of the CDR3: TGTGCCAGCAGCCACCTCACAGGGATAATGGGCACAGATACGCAGTATTTT.

The genes are TRBV6-1 and TRBJ1-4; 12 positions agree with TRBD1. CDR3 size: 15 residues. Germline loops: CDR1 MNHNS, CDR2 SASEGT. J lost 8 bases, V lost 7 bases, and 8 bases had no gene match. The CDR3 loop reads CASTRGGQGAEKLFF. The CDR3, as DNA: TGTGCCAGCACCCGAGGGGGACAGGGGGCAGAAAAACTGTTTTTT.

Note on this clone: One end of the junction varies from germline; a read error may be responsible. CDR3 protein: CASSLGPHSAKNSQYF. The CDR3 DNA reads TGTGCCAGCAGCTTGGGGCCCCATAGTGCCAAAAACAGTCAGTACTTC. The V gene is TRBV5-6, the J gene TRBJ2-4; D not certain. Germline V gene lookup returns CDR1 SGHDT and CDR2 YYEEEE. CDR3 size: 16 residues.

This clone was detected only a few times. The gene calls are TRBV6-5 and TRBJ2-5; 10 positions match TRBD2. CDR3 length: 16 residues. In germline, CDR1 is MNHEY, CDR2 SVGAGI. With 4 bases clipped from V and 5 bases from J, the junction kept 10 bases outside the gene matches. The DNA for the CDR3 is TGTGCCAGCAGTTTAGATCGAATAGCGGGAGGCGAGACCCAGTACTTC. It is translated as CASSLDRIAGGETQYF.

CDR3 amino acids: CASSLDRGEETQYF. Here the CDR3 DNA reads TGCGCCAGCAGCTTGGACAGGGGGGAAGAGACCCAGTACTTC. The chain uses TRBV5-1 and TRBJ2-5, with TRBD1 matching 8 bases. The CDR3 has 14 residues. With 0 bases clipped from V and 3 bases from J, the junction kept 1 base outside the gene matches. Germline values: CDR1 SGHRS, CDR2 YFSETQ.

The chain uses TRBV10-3 and TRBJ2-1; 7 bases map to TRBD1. CDR1 is ENHRY and CDR2 is SYGVKD in the germline V gene. Germline trimming cut 2 bases from V and 12 bases from J; bases unmatched to any gene: 13. This CDR3 has 15 residues. The CDR3 nucleotides are TGTGCCATCAGTGAGACAGGGGACCCTTTCCACGGGCAGTTCTTC. Translation: CAISETGDPFHGQFF.

The count of this clone is one. This rearrangement joins TRBV27 to TRBJ2-3; D is possibly TRBD1 (6 bases). From germline, CDR1 is MNHEY and CDR2 SMNVEV (reference sequence). V lost 6 bases to trimming and J lost 7 bases, with 14 bases between them. This CDR3 spans 13 amino acids. This CDR3 is CASSPRTAHTQYF. Written as DNA, the CDR3 is TGTGCCAGCAGCCCCAGGACAGCACATACGCAGTATTTT.

The chain uses TRBV5-1 and TRBJ2-5; 7 bases line up with TRBD1. The CDR3 contains 16 residues. J was trimmed by 1 base and V by 4 bases; bases with no gene match: 10. Germline-derived CDR1 and CDR2 are SGHRS and YFSETQ. The CDR3 DNA sequence: TGCGCCAGCAGCATATCGACAGGGACGGCCCAAGAGACCCAGTACTTC. Encoded protein: CASSISTGTAQETQYF. The full variable domain, with the rest looked up from reference TRBV5-1 and TRBJ2-5, is KAGVTQTPRYLIKTRGQQVTLSCSPISGHRSVSWYQQTPGQGLQFLFEYFSETQRNKGNFPGRFSGRQFSNSRSEMNVSTLELGDSALYLCASSISTGTAQETQYFGPGTRLLVL.

This clone was counted once. The sample holds other DNA sequences that translate to the same CDR3. The CDR3: CASSLGGGQPQHF. For the CDR3, the DNA is TGTGCCAGCAGCTTGGGTGGCGGTCAGCCCCAGCATTTT. This sequence joins TRBV7-8 and TRBJ1-5; D uncertain. Germline V lookup: CDR1 SGHVS, CDR2 FQNEAQ. The CDR3 is 13 amino acids. Trimming cost V 3 bases and J 6 bases, with 9 bases left between them.

This clone appeared a few times. V usage is TRBV6-6 and J usage is TRBJ2-7, with 8 bases fitting TRBD2. Germline-derived CDR1 and CDR2 are MNHNY and SVGAGI (reference sequence). V shed 6 bases, J shed 2 bases, and the junction held 9 bases outside the gene matches. CDR3 length: 15 residues. CDR3 nucleotide sequence: TGTGCCAGCAGCACTCGGGGGGGGTCCCCCTACGAGCAGTACTTC. The encoded protein is CASSTRGGSPYEQYF.